Following are 12 T cell receptor beta chains from one sample sequenced in a study of cytomegalovirus exposure and HLA in healthy donors (dated by TCRdb to about 2017). The method was the immunoSEQ multiplex PCR assay. A mixture of 60 forward primers for TCR Vbeta segments and 13 reverse primers for TCR Jbeta segments was used in the multiplex PCR. Drawn from immuneACCESS, this table holds only the in-frame rearrangements with V and J called that TCRdb kept. Clones are partly lost; checked studies trace under half to an unresolved V gene and leave the rest unexplained. The sample has 150,000 to 170,000 clones on record, 65% to 85% of them singletons. The ten largest make up approximately 5.6% of the sample. Sequencing was done on a sample of PBMCs. Every receptor here comes from a woman aged 40-49 years in good health and CMV-seropositive.

This chain links TRBV4-1 with TRBJ2-1; 14 positions agree with TRBD2. Germline CDR1 and CDR2: MGHRA and YSYEKL. V dropped 4 bases and J dropped 7; count of bases not matched to a gene: 18. The CDR3 loop spans 20 amino acids. As DNA, the CDR3 is TGCGCCAGCAGCCCGATACCCGGCCCGCAGGGACTAGCGGGAGTTAATGAGCAGTTCTTC. This translates into CASSPIPGPQGLAGVNEQFF.

The chain combines TRBV5-5 with TRBJ1-2; D is possibly TRBD1 (5 bases). The CDR3 sequence is 15 residues long. CDR1 and CDR2 (germline): SGHKS, YYEKEE (reference sequence). Trimming took 4 bases from V and 0 from J, leaving 13 bases between them. The CDR3 DNA sequence: TGTGCCAGCAGCCTCACGCGGGGGACTAACTATGGCTACACCTTC. It encodes CASSLTRGTNYGYTF.

The CDR3 spells CASSRGRANTGELFF. The CDR3 nucleotides are TGTGCCAGCAGCAGAGGCAGGGCGAACACCGGGGAGCTGTTTTTT. V gene TRBV7-2 combines with J gene TRBJ2-2; the D gene is possibly TRBD1 (5 bases). CDR3 length equals 15 residues. In germline, CDR1 is SGHTA, CDR2 FQGNSA. V was clipped by 5 bases and J by 0 bases, with 10 bases between them.

This clone was recorded only once. The V and J genes are TRBV18 and TRBJ2-7; D is perhaps TRBD1 (6 bases). V lost 6 bases to trimming and J lost 2 bases, with 11 bases between them. Per the germline V gene, CDR1 is KGHSH and CDR2 is LQKENI. The CDR3 extends over 13 amino acids. Here the CDR3 DNA reads TGTGCCAGCTCGTTACAGGGTACCTACGAGCAGTACTTC. Encoded protein: CASSLQGTYEQYF.

The chain uses TRBV15 and TRBJ1-5; D remains ambiguous. Germline CDR1 reads LNHNV; CDR2 reads YYDKDF (reference sequence). This CDR3 has 15 amino acids. Trimming shortened V by 4 bases and J by 7 bases, and 17 bases separated the two germline ends. The DNA for the CDR3 is TGTGCCACCAGCACAACGATGGGCTCGGGACAGCCCCAGCATTTT. Translating gives CATSTTMGSGQPQHF.

In its sample, this clone was seen once. One end of the junction fails to match germline, which may point to a read error. This sequence joins TRBV7-7 and TRBJ2-1; 8 bases match TRBD2. Germline values: CDR1 SSHAT, CDR2 FNYEAQ (reference sequence). The CDR3 totals 15 residues. The CDR3 loop reads CASSLSGSSYNEQFF. The CDR3 DNA is TGTGCTAGCAGCTTAAGCGGGAGCTCCTACAATGAGCAGTTCTTC.

V usage is TRBV7-8 and J usage is TRBJ2-7; TRBD1 matches at 8 bases. V dropped 5 bases and J dropped 0; count of bases not matched to a gene: 3. Germline V gene lookup returns CDR1 SGHVS and CDR2 FQNEAQ. The CDR3 contains 14 residues. The CDR3 sequence: CASSSQGASYEQYF. The CDR3 DNA reads as TGTGCCAGCAGCAGTCAGGGGGCCTCCTACGAGCAGTACTTC. The whole variable domain, filled in from reference TRBV7-8 and TRBJ2-7, reads GAGVSQSPRYKVAKRGQDVALRCDPISGHVSLFWYQQALGQGPEFLTYFQNEAQLDKSGLPSDRFFAERPEGSVSTLKIQRTQQEDSAVYLCASSSQGASYEQYFGPGTRLTVT.

This clone was counted a few times. The chain carries TRBV5-1 and TRBJ2-1; D is undetermined. The length of the CDR3 is 17 residues. Trimming took off 0 bases at V and 0 bases at J, with 13 bases between the two ends. Germline V gene lookup returns CDR1 SGHRS and CDR2 YFSETQ. The CDR3 region is CASSLAGRKSSYNEQFF. The CDR3 DNA follows: TGCGCCAGCAGCTTGGCCGGTCGAAAGAGCTCCTACAATGAGCAGTTCTTC.

The chain recombines TRBV5-8 with TRBJ1-5, with 9 bases identical to TRBD1. Germline V gene lookup returns CDR1 SGHTS and CDR2 YDEGEE. V was pared by 3 bases and J by 7 bases, with 5 bases of the junction left unmatched. The CDR3 totals 14 residues. CDR3 in DNA: TGTGCCAGCAGCTGGGGACAGGGTTGGCAGCCCCAGCATTTT. This sequence encodes CASSWGQGWQPQHF.

The chain is built from TRBV13 and TRBJ2-5; D ambiguous. V was pared by 3 bases and J by 3 bases, with 5 bases between. Per germline, CDR1 PRHDT and CDR2 FYEKMQ (reference sequence). The CDR3 length is 12 residues. The CDR3 DNA sequence: TGTGCCAGCAGCTTTGAGGAAGAGACCCAGTACTTC. Translation gives CASSFEEETQYF.

The rearrangement links TRBV9 to TRBJ2-3; D is perhaps TRBD1 (6 bases). Trimming took off 0 bases at V and 1 base at J, with 9 bases between the two ends. The CDR3 runs to 15 residues. CDR1 and CDR2 from the germline V gene are SGDLS and YYNGEE. The chain's CDR3 is CASSVGGPGTDTQYF. The CDR3 DNA reads as TGTGCCAGCAGCGTAGGGGGGCCCGGCACAGATACGCAGTATTTT.

J is TRBJ2-7 and V is TRBV6-5; D perhaps matches TRBD2 (7 bases). CDR1 and CDR2 from the germline V gene are MNHEY and SVGAGI. CDR3 length: 13 residues. V gave up 2 bases and J gave up 4 bases, with 9 bases separating them. The CDR3 DNA is TGTGCCAGCAGTTACGGGAGGGGGTACGAGCAGTACTTC. Protein product: CASSYGRGYEQYF.